These 24 T cell receptor beta chains were sequenced from one sample in a study of T cells after yellow fever vaccination (dated by TCRdb to the late 2010s). In the paper's terms, the treatment or condition label means: live attenuated yellow fever vaccine strain. The receptor library was made with 5' RACE. TCRdb lists the instrument as Illumina HiSeq 2500. TCRdb applied fastp at Q25 and MiXCR to the public reads, then kept only in-frame beta chains. For every CDR3 protein sequence, its rows merge into one entry that carries the most common genes and DNA. The sample data list around 250,000 distinct CDR3 sequences, and less than 9% of these were observed just once. The ten most abundant clones make up approximately 0.85% of the sample. The sequenced sample was CD4+ T cells sorted from PBMCs, obtained 15 days after the yellow fever booster vaccination. Receptors originate from a young man who received the YFV17D yellow fever vaccine.

This rearrangement joins TRBV7-4 to TRBJ2-1, with D perhaps matching TRBD1 or TRBD2 (5 bases each). This CDR3 is built from 14 residues. V was clipped by 0 bases and J by 7 bases, with 10 bases between them. In germline, CDR1 is SGHVT, CDR2 SQSDAQ. The CDR3: CASSLAGTLNEQFF. CDR3 coding DNA: TGTGCCAGCAGCTTAGCCGGGACCCTTAATGAGCAGTTCTTC.

This clonotype was detected ten times or more. V and J are TRBV23-1 and TRBJ2-2; no clear D gene. TRBV23-1 carries the ORF label, with uncertain function. V dropped 8 bases and J dropped 8 bases, with 6 bases sitting between them. The CDR3 has 10 amino acids. CDR3 bases: TGCGCCAGCGGTACAGGGGAGCTGTTTTTT. This codes for CASGTGELFF.

Only a few counts were recorded for this clonotype. This chain links TRBV7-8 with TRBJ1-6; D is unclear. V gave up 7 bases and J gave up 5 bases, with 24 bases separating them. The germline V gene encodes CDR1 SGHVS and CDR2 FQNEAQ. This CDR3 is 18 amino acids long. Here the CDR3 reads CASILTPAGILNNSPLHF. The CDR3, as DNA: TGTGCCAGCATCCTAACGCCGGCCGGGATACTAAATAATTCACCCCTCCACTTT.

This clonotype turned up a few times. The gene calls are TRBV29-1 and TRBJ1-4; 7 nucleotides match TRBD1. CDR3 length: 15 residues. V gave up 3 bases and J gave up 3 bases; unmatched junction bases: 7. Germline V gives CDR1 SQVTM, CDR2 ANQGSEA. The DNA for the CDR3 is TGCAGCGTTGAGGAGGGACAGACCGCTAATGAAAAACTGTTTTTT. This gives the protein CSVEEGQTANEKLFF.

This clonotype was recorded at least ten times. This chain links TRBV20-1 with TRBJ2-7, with no clear D. The CDR3 runs 14 residues. The germline V gene encodes CDR1 DFQATT and CDR2 SNEGSKA (reference sequence). V dropped 0 bases and J dropped 2 bases, with 11 bases sitting between them. CDR3 sequence reads: CSARDLEQPYEQYF. The CDR3 DNA follows: TGCAGTGCTAGAGATCTTGAACAACCCTACGAGCAGTACTTC.

The chain uses TRBV15 and TRBJ2-7; 9 bases are a match to TRBD1. The CDR3 totals 14 residues. Unmatched junction bases numbered 6, after V lost 5 bases and J lost 4 bases. The germline V gene has CDR1 LNHNV and CDR2 YYDKDF (reference sequence). The CDR3 protein is CATSGTGFGYEQYF. The CDR3 bases are TGTGCCACCAGCGGGACAGGGTTTGGATACGAGCAGTACTTC.

A few counts support this clonotype. The chain has TRBV6-1 and TRBJ1-1; 7 bases map to TRBD1. The trim removed 2 bases at V and 1 base at J, leaving 13 bases unmatched. This CDR3 spans 18 amino acids. CDR1 is MNHNS and CDR2 is SASEGT in the germline V gene. CDR3 sequence reads: CASSEWVGTVYPNTEAFF. The CDR3, as DNA: TGTGCCAGCAGTGAATGGGTAGGGACAGTGTACCCGAACACTGAAGCTTTCTTT.

This clonotype occurred a few times. The genes are TRBV14 and TRBJ2-2; D is ambiguous. V was clipped by 4 bases and J by 5 bases, with 11 bases between them. The germline V gene encodes CDR1 SGHDN and CDR2 FVKESK. The CDR3 covers 14 residues. This CDR3 reads CASSLGRYTGELFF. The CDR3, as DNA: TGTGCCAGCAGCCTAGGCCGTTATACCGGGGAGCTGTTTTTT.

This chain joins TRBV10-3 and TRBJ1-1; a possible D gene is TRBD1 (6 bases). Trimming stripped 7 bases from V and 7 bases from J, with 16 bases between. Germline V gives CDR1 ENHRY, CDR2 SYGVKD. This CDR3 is 13 amino acids long. CDR3 region: CAITTGPGDEAFF. CDR3 nucleotides: TGTGCCATCACGACAGGCCCCGGAGATGAAGCTTTCTTT.

This clonotype was observed many times. The chain joins TRBV10-3 to TRBJ1-2; a possible D gene is TRBD1 (6 bases). The V end was cut by 8 bases, the J end by 1 base, with 11 bases between. Germline loops: CDR1 ENHRY, CDR2 SYGVKD. The CDR3 runs 13 residues. The CDR3: CAIRGQVNYGYTF. CDR3 nucleotides: TGTGCCATCCGGGGACAAGTTAACTATGGCTACACCTTC.

The chain combines TRBV6-4 with TRBJ2-7, with TRBD1 matching 9 bases. The CDR3 totals 16 residues. V dropped 6 bases and J dropped 2; count of bases not matched to a gene: 11. The germline V gene encodes CDR1 MRHNA and CDR2 SNTAGT. The CDR3 sequence is CASSHRDRVLTYEQYF. Here the CDR3 DNA reads TGTGCCAGCAGCCACCGGGACAGGGTTCTTACCTACGAGCAGTACTTC.

In this sample, this clonotype turned up a few times. This chain links TRBV20-1 with TRBJ2-1, with 12 bases lining up with TRBD2. Looked up from germline, CDR1 is DFQATT and CDR2 is SNEGSKA (reference sequence). This CDR3 spans 15 amino acids. Germline trimming cut 0 bases from V and 8 bases from J; bases unmatched to any gene: 5. CDR3 sequence reads: CSARDETSGSDEQFF. The CDR3 coding sequence is TGCAGTGCTAGAGATGAGACTAGCGGGAGTGATGAGCAGTTCTTC.

The table lists this clonotype with a few counts. The rearrangement uses TRBV7-9 and TRBJ2-1, with 12 positions matching TRBD2. Germline CDR1 reads SEHNR; CDR2 reads FQNEAQ (reference sequence). The CDR3 spans 16 residues. With V trimmed by 5 bases and J by 7 bases, 9 bases remained unmatched. CDR3 sequence reads: CASSPGWLAGGNEQFF. Written as DNA, the CDR3 is TGTGCCAGCAGCCCGGGGTGGCTAGCGGGAGGGAATGAGCAGTTCTTC.

V is TRBV4-1 and J is TRBJ1-1; D possibly corresponds to TRBD1 (6 bases). This CDR3 comprises 14 residues. Germline V gene sequence: CDR1 MGHRA, CDR2 YSYEKL. The germline V and J ends were trimmed by 4 bases and 10 bases, with 19 bases remaining between them. This CDR3 is CASSLDAGARGAFF. In DNA, the CDR3 is TGCGCCAGCAGCCTAGATGCGGGGGCCCGAGGAGCTTTCTTT.

The chain combines TRBV12-3 or TRBV12-4 with TRBJ2-7; the match to TRBD2 covers 8 bases. The CDR3 is made up of 14 amino acids. Trimming cost V 8 bases and J 5 bases; bases outside gene matches: 11. In DNA, the CDR3 is TGTGCCAGCCGGGTAGGCGGGAGGATTAACGAGCAGTACTTC. Its protein is CASRVGGRINEQYF.

This clonotype was observed a few times. The chain combines TRBV5-1 with TRBJ2-3, with a weak D call TRBD1 (5 bases). CDR3 length: 14 residues. Germline loops: CDR1 SGHRS, CDR2 YFSETQ. V was cut by 5 bases and J by 0 bases, with 10 bases left in between. The CDR3, as DNA: TGCGCCAGCAGGGACACAACTAGCACAGATACGCAGTATTTT. This codes for CASRDTTSTDTQYF.

This chain uses TRBV25-1 with TRBJ2-5; D is uncertain. CDR1 MGHDK and CDR2 SYGVNS come from the germline V gene. With 5 bases removed from V and 1 base from J, the gap between germline ends came to 8 bases. The CDR3 runs 13 residues. The CDR3 bases are TGTGCCAGCAGTAATCTCTTCCAAGAGACCCAGTACTTC. Amino acids: CASSNLFQETQYF.

This clonotype occurred a few times. CDR3 bases: TGTGCCAGCAGCAAAGCTGGGTGTTGGGCGGGAGTGGATACCGGGGAGCTGTTTTTT. Translating gives CASSKAGCWAGVDTGELFF. The chain has TRBV21-1 and TRBJ2-2; TRBD2, as called in the table, went unchecked against the DNA. TRBV21-1 represents a pseudogene. CDR3 length: 19 amino acids.

The chain links TRBV7-2 to TRBJ2-7; no clear D gene. Germline assignment: CDR1 SGHTA and CDR2 FQGNSA. Trimming removed 1 base at V and 3 bases at J, with 13 bases between. CDR3 length: 15 amino acids. The DNA of the CDR3 is TGTGCCAGCAGCTTAGATGGAAGCGCGGTCTACGAGCAGTACTTC. Translating gives CASSLDGSAVYEQYF.

The CDR3 reads CASSKLAGAGGNEQYF. CDR3 coding DNA: TGTGCCAGCAGCAAACTAGCGGGAGCTGGGGGGAACGAGCAGTACTTC. The chain uses TRBV3-1 and TRBJ2-7; 11 bases line up with TRBD2. The junction had 11 bases not matched to a gene; V was cut back by 5 bases and J by 5 bases. Germline loops: CDR1 LGHDT, CDR2 YNNKEL (reference sequence). The CDR3 runs 16 residues.

The chain carries TRBV6-1 and TRBJ1-1; D might be TRBD1 (6 bases). V lost 8 bases, J lost 3 bases, and 19 bases lay in between. Germline values: CDR1 MNHNS, CDR2 SASEGT. CDR3 length equals 15 residues. This chain's CDR3 is CASRTRGIQDTEAFF. The CDR3 nucleotides are TGTGCCAGCCGAACCAGGGGAATTCAGGACACTGAAGCTTTCTTT.

The chain uses TRBV5-4 and TRBJ2-2; 8 bases are shared with TRBD2. The CDR3 length is 15 residues. From germline, CDR1 is SGHNT and CDR2 YYREEE (reference sequence). V was pared by 5 bases and J by 5 bases, with 8 bases of the junction left unmatched. CDR3 region: CASSSQRERTGELFF. For the CDR3, the DNA is TGTGCCAGCAGTTCCCAGCGGGAGAGGACCGGGGAGCTGTTTTTT.

This clonotype came up many times. The V call is TRBV18, the J call TRBJ2-5; TRBD1 is a possible D gene (6 bases). This CDR3 is built from 15 residues. Germline V gene sequence: CDR1 KGHSH, CDR2 LQKENI. Trimming pared 3 bases from V and 6 bases from J, leaving 17 bases between. The CDR3 sequence: CASSPNYIGGQTQYF. The DNA of the CDR3 is TGTGCCAGCTCACCCAACTACATTGGGGGCCAGACCCAGTACTTC.

In this sample, this clonotype turned up many times. This chain joins TRBV7-6 and TRBJ2-1; D uncertain. The CDR3 spans 13 residues. CDR1 and CDR2 from the germline V gene are SGHVS and FNYEAQ. Trimming pared 6 bases from V and 5 bases from J, leaving 11 bases between. The CDR3 DNA sequence: TGTGCCAGCAGTTCTCCGGGCGACAATGAGCAGTTCTTC. This encodes CASSSPGDNEQFF.